The 21 T cell receptor beta chains reported below all come from one sample, sequenced in a study of CD8 T cells in ankylosing spondylitis. In TCRdb, the 5' RACE reads were re-called with MiXCR into one record per CDR3 protein. This repertoire shows about 140,000 distinct CDR3 sequences, over 10% found once; its top ten account for roughly 4%. The sample consisted of blood, either unsorted or a sorted T cell fraction (not recorded which). These receptors originate from a female donor with ankylosing spondylitis or in good health (not recorded which).

This chain links TRBV21-1 with TRBJ2-7. TRBV21-1 is marked as a pseudogene. The length of the CDR3 is 14 residues. The CDR3 region has the DNA TGTGCCAGCATAAACGGTGAAAGCTCCTACGAGCAGTACTTC. Translating gives CASINGESSYEQYF.

This clonotype was counted at least ten times. This chain uses TRBV5-5 with TRBJ1-3; D not certain. From germline, CDR1 is SGHKS and CDR2 YYEKEE (reference sequence). The CDR3 is 15 residues long. The V end was cut by 0 bases, the J end by 2 bases, with 9 bases between. CDR3 protein: CASSLAVTTGNTIYF. DNA of the CDR3: TGTGCCAGCAGCTTGGCAGTAACGACTGGAAACACCATATATTTT.

The chain recombines TRBV28 with TRBJ2-7; 9 bases are shared with TRBD1. From germline, CDR1 is MDHEN and CDR2 SYDVKM. The V and J ends lost 3 bases and 3 bases, in that order; junction bases with no gene match: 6. The CDR3 is 15 amino acids. The DNA of the CDR3 is TGTGCCAGCAGTTTCTCCGGGACAGGGAACTACGAGCAGTACTTC. Protein product: CASSFSGTGNYEQYF.

This clonotype was counted ten times or more. A much larger clone differs by one base, so this may be a read error. The chain joins TRBV20-1 to TRBJ2-1; D is perhaps TRBD2 (6 bases). V lost 7 bases and J lost 7, with 14 bases in between. In germline, CDR1 is DFQATT, CDR2 SNEGSKA (reference sequence). The CDR3 loop spans 12 amino acids. CDR3 residues: CSVRWGRNEQFF. The DNA for the CDR3 is TGCAGTGTTAGGTGGGGGAGGAATGAGCAGTTCTTC.

This clonotype occurred many times. This chain joins TRBV14 and TRBJ1-4; D may be TRBD1 (5 bases). CDR3 length: 15 amino acids. Germline V CDR1 and CDR2: SGHDN, FVKESK. V gave up 1 base and J gave up 8 bases, with 14 bases separating them. The CDR3 sequence is CASSQVLGTQEKLFF. In DNA form, the CDR3 reads TGTGCCAGCAGCCAAGTTCTAGGGACTCAGGAAAAACTGTTTTTT.

This clonotype was seen ten or more times. CDR3 residues: CASSKARNYGYTF. The CDR3 DNA reads as TGTGCCAGCAGTAAGGCCAGAAACTATGGCTACACCTTC. The V call is TRBV6-4, the J call TRBJ1-2; the D is unclear. The CDR3 is 13 residues long. V shed 5 bases and J shed 2 bases, with 9 bases lying between them. The germline V gene has CDR1 MRHNA and CDR2 SNTAGT.

The chain recombines TRBV5-6 with TRBJ2-1; 11 positions agree with TRBD2. The germline CDR1 and CDR2 sequences are SGHDT and YYEEEE. After removal of 2 bases from V and 9 bases from J, the junction contained 4 bases not matched to a gene. This CDR3 contains 14 residues. CDR3 sequence reads: CASSFSGGAGEQFF. DNA of the CDR3: TGTGCCAGCAGCTTTAGCGGGGGGGCAGGTGAGCAGTTCTTC.

This clonotype was found many times. The V and J genes are TRBV7-6 and TRBJ1-1; unclear D gene. Germline V gene sequence: CDR1 SGHVS, CDR2 FNYEAQ. This CDR3 has 13 residues. The germline V and J ends were trimmed by 5 bases and 6 bases, with 13 bases remaining between them. The CDR3 reads CASSDGRTAEAFF. CDR3 nucleotides: TGTGCCAGCAGCGACGGACGGACGGCTGAAGCTTTCTTT.

This clonotype was seen ten or more times. A junction boundary mismatches the germline segment, possibly from a read error. The chain is built from TRBV3-1 and TRBJ2-3, with D possibly matching TRBD1 (5 bases). From germline, CDR1 is LGHDT and CDR2 YNNKEL (reference sequence). The CDR3 spans 13 residues. The CDR3 loop is CASSQGGTDTQYF. DNA for the CDR3: TGTGCCAGCAGTCAAGGGGGCACAGATACGCAGTATTTT.

This clonotype came up many times. The chain couples TRBV5-1 to TRBJ2-3, with a tentative D call TRBD1 (6 bases). The CDR3 totals 14 residues. CDR1 SGHRS and CDR2 YFSETQ come from the germline V gene. V was shortened by 0 bases and J by 5 bases, with 10 bases between the two germline ends. The CDR3 region is CASSLDGGGDTQYF. The DNA for the CDR3 is TGCGCCAGCAGCTTGGATGGGGGCGGAGATACGCAGTATTTT.

This clonotype was detected ten times or more. The V gene is TRBV7-2, the J gene TRBJ2-4; TRBD2 matches 12 bases. The junction had 14 bases not matched to a gene; V was cut back by 5 bases and J by 9 bases. Germline CDR1 is SGHTA and CDR2 is FQGNSA. The CDR3 spans 17 residues. CDR3 nucleotides: TGTGCCAGCAGCCCAAGGAAACTAGCGGGAGGCTTCAGCATTCAGTACTTC. This encodes CASSPRKLAGGFSIQYF.

Points on this clonotype: Since a much larger clone is just one base distant, this may be a read error. The rearrangement links TRBV18 to TRBJ2-5; no clear D gene. Per the germline V gene, CDR1 is KGHSH and CDR2 is LQKENI. This CDR3 spans 12 amino acids. The CDR3 loop is CANSPQRKTQYF. The DNA of the CDR3 is TGTGCCAACTCACCACAGAGGAAGACCCAGTACTTC. Based on the CDR3 plus reference TRBV18 and TRBJ2-5, the full variable domain is NAGVMQNPRHLVRRRGQEARLRCSPMKGHSHVYWYRQLPEEGLKFMVYLQKENIIDESGMPKERFSAEFPKEGPSILRIQQVVRGDSAAYFCANSPQRKTQYFGPGTRLLVL.

CDR3 loop: CASSLSISGGRDTQYF. The DNA for the CDR3 is TGTGCCAGCAGCTTATCGATTAGCGGGGGACGAGACACCCAGTACTTC. The gene calls are TRBV11-2 and TRBJ2-5; 9 bases agree with TRBD2. The V gene's germline CDR1 is SGHAT and CDR2 FQNNGV. Unmatched junction bases numbered 12, after V lost 2 bases and J lost 8 bases. CDR3 size: 16 residues. The complete variable domain, with remaining parts taken from reference TRBV11-2 and TRBJ2-5, reads EAGVAQSPRYKIIEKRQSVAFWCNPISGHATLYWYQQILGQGPKLLIQFQNNGVVDDSQLPKDRFSAERLKGVDSTLKIQPAKLEDSAVYLCASSLSISGGRDTQYFGPGTRLLVL.

This clonotype was seen at least ten times. The chain is built from TRBV20-1 and TRBJ2-7; maybe TRBD2 (5 bases). The germline V gene has CDR1 DFQATT and CDR2 SNEGSKA (reference sequence). The CDR3 extends over 15 amino acids. V was trimmed by 1 base and J by 2 bases, leaving 15 bases between them. Here the CDR3 reads CSARGGAESPYEQYF. The CDR3 nucleotides read TGCAGTGCTAGAGGGGGAGCGGAGTCCCCCTACGAGCAGTACTTC.

This clonotype was seen repeatedly, ten times or more. The CDR3 nucleotides are TGCAGCGTTGTTGGGCAGGGGGTAAGGGAGCAGTACTTC. Translation gives CSVVGQGVREQYF. The chain uses TRBV29-1 and TRBJ2-7; 7 positions agree with TRBD1. Germline V gives CDR1 SQVTM, CDR2 ANQGSEA. This CDR3 contains 13 residues. Trimming took 4 bases from V and 7 from J; bases not matched to a gene: 10.

There are many counts of this clonotype. The chain employs TRBV20-1 and TRBJ2-3, with 11 positions matching TRBD2. CDR1 and CDR2 (germline): DFQATT, SNEGSKA (reference sequence). J was trimmed by 1 base and V by 6 bases; bases with no gene match: 6. The CDR3 has 15 amino acids. CDR3 amino acids: CSAIAGGAGTDTQYF. Written as DNA, the CDR3 is TGCAGTGCAATAGCGGGAGGGGCTGGCACAGATACGCAGTATTTT.

This clonotype was observed a handful of times. The rearrangement joins TRBV19 to TRBJ1-5, with D unresolved. Per the germline V gene, CDR1 is LNHDA and CDR2 is SQIVND (reference sequence). CDR3 size: 14 residues. The V end was cut by 7 bases, the J end by 2 bases, with 12 bases between. CDR3 DNA sequence: TGTGCCAGTACCCACCGGCAGGGCAATCAGCCCCAGCATTTT. Translated: CASTHRQGNQPQHF.

This clonotype showed up just once. V is TRBV12-3 or TRBV12-4 and J is TRBJ2-5; D is perhaps TRBD1 (5 bases). The CDR3 spans 14 residues. Trimming took 5 bases from V and 4 from J, leaving 14 bases between them. CDR3 in DNA: TGTGCCAGCAGTCCCTGGGGTCAGGGAGAGACCCAGTACTTC. This encodes CASSPWGQGETQYF.

This clonotype was counted at least ten times. The gene calls are TRBV29-1 and TRBJ1-1; D not certain. V was pared by 6 bases and J by 1 base, with 9 bases between. CDR3 length: 12 amino acids. Germline V gene lookup returns CDR1 SQVTM and CDR2 ANQGSEA. The CDR3 here is CSVPLENTEAFF. Written as DNA, the CDR3 is TGCAGCGTCCCGTTGGAGAACACTGAAGCTTTCTTT.

This clonotype was seen a few times. The V and J genes are TRBV20-1 and TRBJ2-1; possible D gene TRBD2, 5 bases. The V and J ends lost 6 bases and 0 bases respectively, with 15 bases between them. Germline lookup yields CDR1 DFQATT and CDR2 SNEGSKA (reference sequence). The CDR3 has 15 amino acids. CDR3 amino acids: CSARPSMSSYNEQFF. The CDR3 DNA follows: TGCAGTGCCAGGCCTAGCATGAGCTCCTACAATGAGCAGTTCTTC.

This clonotype was detected a few times. Just one base apart from a much larger clone, this may be a read error. V usage is TRBV4-1 and J usage is TRBJ1-5; 9 bases map to TRBD1. The germline V gene encodes CDR1 MGHRA and CDR2 YSYEKL. The CDR3 contains 14 residues. The J segment lost 5 bases and the V segment lost 1 base, leaving 0 bases of the junction unmatched. DNA for the CDR3: TGCGCCAGCAGCCAAGGACAGGGGGATCAGCCCCAGCATTTT. Translating it yields CASSQGQGDQPQHF.